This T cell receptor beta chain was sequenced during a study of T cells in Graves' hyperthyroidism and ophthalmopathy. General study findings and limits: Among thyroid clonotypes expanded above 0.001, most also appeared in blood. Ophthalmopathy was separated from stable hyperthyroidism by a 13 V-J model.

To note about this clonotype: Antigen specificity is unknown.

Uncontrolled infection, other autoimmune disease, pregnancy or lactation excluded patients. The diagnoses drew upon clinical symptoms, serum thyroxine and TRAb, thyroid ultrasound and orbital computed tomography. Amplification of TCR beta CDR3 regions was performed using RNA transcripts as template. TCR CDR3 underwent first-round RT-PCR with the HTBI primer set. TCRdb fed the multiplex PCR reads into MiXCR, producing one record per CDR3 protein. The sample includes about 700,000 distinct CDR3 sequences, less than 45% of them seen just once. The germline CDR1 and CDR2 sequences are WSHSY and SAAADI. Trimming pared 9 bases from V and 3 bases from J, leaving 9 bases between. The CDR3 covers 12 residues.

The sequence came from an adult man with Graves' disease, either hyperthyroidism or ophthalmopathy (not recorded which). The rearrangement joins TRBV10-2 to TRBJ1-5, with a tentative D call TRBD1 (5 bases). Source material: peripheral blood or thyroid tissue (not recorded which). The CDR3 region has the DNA TGCGCCAGGGCAGGGATCAATCAGCCCCAGCATTTT. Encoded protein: CARAGINQPQHF.